This T cell receptor (beta chain) was identified in a study of blood T cell repertoires in COVID-19 (dated by TCRdb to about 2020). With regard to the full study: Collaborator samples came from the United States, Italy and Spain and covered acute and convalescent phases of COVID-19. The prospective study material was composed of cDNA or gDNA derived from T cells, B-cell-depleted T cells, or PBMCs. Subjects who had been exposed to COVID-19, were actively infected with it, or had recovered from it provided the deeply sampled blood TCRbeta repertoires that made up the dataset. The repertoires were released in a freely available public database meant as a resource for research on the immune response to SARS-CoV-2. The samples were drawn from two sources: the first 160 participants of the ongoing ImmuneRACE study, and 1,254 subjects contributed by 6 global collaborators. Nearly every sample came with metadata listing a de-identified subject ID, COVID-19 status, age in years and sex. Where available, HLA class I and class II types were taken from metadata supplied by the sample provider and were not determined by assay-based typing. The investigation overall reported the following: The amount of clinical and demographic metadata varied by source and participant and was provided uncurated.

Collaborating institutions collected whole blood in K2EDTA tubes following their own protocols. For TCRbeta analysis, collaborators shipped samples in one of three forms: frozen whole blood, isolated PBMCs, or DNA extracted from either of those sample types. TCRbeta CDR3 regions were amplified from genomic DNA using the immunoSEQ Assay, a bias-controlled multiplex PCR. The original pipeline was this. Nucleated cell counts per sample were estimated from amplification of reference gene primers within the assay. To quantify the absolute abundance of each unique TCRbeta CDR3 rearrangement, sequence reads were collapsed and filtered. For each sample, productive Simpson clonality was calculated as the square root of Simpson's diversity index over productive rearrangements. What TCRdb holds here is the immuneACCESS table cut down to in-frame rearrangements. Part of the clones is not present; checked against another copy, under half of the missing clones reflect an unresolved V gene, and the others are unexplained. The DNA was the basis for D and trimming; V, J and clone size are from that table. For this sample there are about 210,000 clones; about 85% appear just once. Roughly 0.7% of the sample is taken by the ten largest.

Concerning this clone: Its cognate antigen has yet to be identified. No per-base quality is available; no much larger clone lies one base away. The sample has other DNA sequences that encode this CDR3 too.

Trimmed from V: 11 bases; trimmed from J: 6 bases; junction bases lacking a gene match: 13. CDR1 and CDR2 are drawn from the germline V gene (reference sequence): LNHDA, SQIVND. Including the terminal cysteine and phenylalanine, the CDR3 comprises 15 residues. Only the CDR3 portion is preserved as DNA: 45 bases, with reading frame beginning at the first base. The specimen sequenced was peripheral blood. Recombination joined TRBV19 with TRBJ1-5; TRBD1 matches 10 bases in the middle. The source is a man aged 40-49 years with acute or convalescent COVID-19. The DNA reads as follows: TGTGCCTCTACCCTTGACAGGGGGCGAGGTCAGCCCCAGCATTTT. This codes for CASTLDRGRGQPQHF. The entire variable domain, with the stretches around the CDR3 drawn from the reference TRBV19 and TRBJ1-5 proteins, is DGGITQSPKYLFRKEGQNVTLSCEQNLNHDAMYWYRQDPGQGLRLIYYSQIVNDFQKGDIAEGYSVSREKKESFPLTVTSAQKNPTAFYLCASTLDRGRGQPQHFGDGTRLSIL.